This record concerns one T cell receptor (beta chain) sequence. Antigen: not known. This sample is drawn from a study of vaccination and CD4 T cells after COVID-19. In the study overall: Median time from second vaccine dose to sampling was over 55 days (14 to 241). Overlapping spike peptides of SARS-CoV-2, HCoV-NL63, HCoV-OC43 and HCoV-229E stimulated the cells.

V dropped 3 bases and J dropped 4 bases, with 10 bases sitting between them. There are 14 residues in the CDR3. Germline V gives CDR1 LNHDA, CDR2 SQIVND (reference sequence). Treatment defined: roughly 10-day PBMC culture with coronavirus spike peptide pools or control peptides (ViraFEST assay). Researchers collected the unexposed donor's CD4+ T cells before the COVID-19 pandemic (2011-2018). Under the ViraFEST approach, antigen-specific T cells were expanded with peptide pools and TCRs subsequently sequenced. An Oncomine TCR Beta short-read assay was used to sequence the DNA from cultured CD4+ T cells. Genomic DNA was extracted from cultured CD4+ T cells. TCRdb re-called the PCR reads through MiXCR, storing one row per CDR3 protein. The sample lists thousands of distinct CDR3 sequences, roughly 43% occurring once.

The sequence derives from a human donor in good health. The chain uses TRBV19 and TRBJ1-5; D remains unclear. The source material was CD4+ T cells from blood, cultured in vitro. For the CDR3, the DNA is TGTGCCAGTAGTATTTTGGACCTTAATCAGCCCCAGCATTTT. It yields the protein CASSILDLNQPQHF.